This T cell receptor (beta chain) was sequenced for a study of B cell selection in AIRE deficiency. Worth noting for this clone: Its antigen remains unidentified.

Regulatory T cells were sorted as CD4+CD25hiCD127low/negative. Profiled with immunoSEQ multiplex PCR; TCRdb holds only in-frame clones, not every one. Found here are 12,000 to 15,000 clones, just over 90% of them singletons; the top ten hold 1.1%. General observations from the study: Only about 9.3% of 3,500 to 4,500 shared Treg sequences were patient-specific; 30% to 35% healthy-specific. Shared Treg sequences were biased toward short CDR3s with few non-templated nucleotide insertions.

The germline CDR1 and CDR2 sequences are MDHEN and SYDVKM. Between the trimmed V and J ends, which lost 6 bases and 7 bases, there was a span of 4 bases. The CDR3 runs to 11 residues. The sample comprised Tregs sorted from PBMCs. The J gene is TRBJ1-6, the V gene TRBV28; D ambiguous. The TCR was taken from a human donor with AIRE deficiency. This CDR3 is CASSRNSPLHF. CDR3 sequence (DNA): TGTGCCAGCAGCCGAAATTCACCCCTCCACTTT.